Below are 27 T cell receptor beta chains sequenced from a single sample in a study of blood T cell repertoires in COVID-19. Some clones are missing from TCRdb's copy, which holds only in-frame ones; the method was immunoSEQ multiplex PCR. The sample lists 250,000 or so clones, roughly nine tenths seen once, with roughly 8.5% in the top ten. Sequencing was done on a sample of peripheral blood. The receptors here all came from a man between 40 and 49 years old with active or convalescent COVID-19.

The CDR3 bases are TGCGCCAGCAGCTTGTTGGGCGGGGTGAGCACAGATACGCAGTATTTT. It yields the protein CASSLLGGVSTDTQYF. V and J are TRBV5-1 and TRBJ2-3, with a possible D match to TRBD2 (6 bases). V was clipped by 1 base and J by 0 bases, with 12 bases between them. This CDR3 contains 16 residues. Germline V lookup: CDR1 SGHRS, CDR2 YFSETQ.

V and J are TRBV30 and TRBJ1-6, with D hard to call. The CDR3 sequence is 15 residues long. Trimming took 3 bases from V and 10 from J, leaving 19 bases between them. The germline V gene has CDR1 GTSNPN and CDR2 SVGIG (reference sequence). The CDR3 region is CAWSAYEGRGSPLHF. The CDR3 coding sequence is TGTGCCTGGAGCGCATACGAAGGGAGAGGGTCACCCCTCCACTTT.

The chain is built from TRBV3-1 (or the pseudogene TRBV3-2) and TRBJ2-2, with TRBD2 identical over 13 bases. J gave up 4 bases and V 5 bases, and 4 bases lay outside the gene matches. Germline V lookup: CDR1 LGHDT, CDR2 YNNKEL (reference sequence). This CDR3 comprises 16 residues. The DNA of the CDR3 is TGTGCCAGCAGCGACAGACTAGCGGGAGGCACCGGGGAGCTGTTTTTT. It encodes CASSDRLAGGTGELFF.

This chain's CDR3 is CASSQGAGGSNQPQHF. The DNA of the CDR3 is TGCGCCAGCAGCCAAGGGGCGGGGGGGAGCAATCAGCCCCAGCATTTT. The chain recombines TRBV4-1 with TRBJ1-5; the D gene is possibly TRBD1 (5 bases). V was shortened by 1 base and J by 1 base, with 11 bases between the two germline ends. This CDR3 comprises 16 residues. Germline lookup yields CDR1 MGHRA and CDR2 YSYEKL.

This clone was picked up a small number of times. The chain employs TRBV3-1 (or the pseudogene TRBV3-2) and TRBJ1-3; 10 bases agree with TRBD1. The CDR3 runs 13 residues. Germline CDR1 is LGHDT and CDR2 is YNNKEL (reference sequence). Trimming removed 5 bases from V and 8 bases from J; junction bases left unmatched: 3. The CDR3 bases are TGTGCCAGCAGCGGGACAGGGGAAGACACCATATATTTT. Its protein is CASSGTGEDTIYF.

This rearrangement joins TRBV3-1 (or the pseudogene TRBV3-2) to TRBJ2-7, with a tentative D call TRBD2 (5 bases). Germline-derived CDR1 and CDR2 are LGHDT and YNNKEL (reference sequence). The CDR3 is made up of 13 amino acids. Trimming cost V 1 base and J 6 bases, with 10 bases left between them. The CDR3 here is CASSQAVAGEQYF. CDR3 in DNA: TGTGCCAGCAGCCAAGCGGTCGCGGGCGAGCAGTACTTC.

The V call is TRBV10-2, the J call TRBJ1-3, with a tentative D call TRBD1 (6 bases). CDR1 and CDR2 from the germline V gene are WSHSY and SAAADI. The CDR3 runs to 14 residues. With 6 bases removed from V and 3 bases from J, the gap between germline ends came to 12 bases. The CDR3 is CASSEGGIGNTIYF. The CDR3 nucleotides read TGCGCCAGCAGCGAGGGGGGGATTGGAAACACCATATATTTT.

V usage is TRBV28 and J usage is TRBJ1-6; 7 bases fit TRBD1. Germline V gene lookup returns CDR1 MDHEN and CDR2 SYDVKM. This CDR3 has 15 residues. V lost 2 bases, J lost 4 bases, and 2 bases stayed unmatched. CDR3 in amino acids: CASSLRDRYNSPLHF. The CDR3, as DNA: TGTGCCAGCAGTTTAAGGGACAGATATAATTCACCCCTCCACTTT.

V is TRBV10-1 and J is TRBJ2-7; TRBD1 agrees at 10 bases. Germline V gene data show CDR1 as WNHNN and CDR2 as SYGVQD (reference sequence). Germline trimming cut 6 bases from V and 2 bases from J; bases unmatched to any gene: 1. This CDR3 has 13 amino acids. The CDR3 spells CASSGTGAYEQYF. The CDR3 coding sequence is TGCGCCAGCAGCGGGACAGGGGCCTACGAGCAGTACTTC.

The V gene is TRBV14, the J gene TRBJ2-6; perhaps TRBD1 as D (5 bases). Germline V gives CDR1 SGHDN, CDR2 FVKESK. The CDR3 contains 16 residues. Trimming left V 7 bases short and J 0 bases short, with 13 bases between. In DNA, the CDR3 is TGTGCCAGCATGCTCAGGGCAAACTCTGGGGCCAACGTCCTGACTTTC. Translated, it gives CASMLRANSGANVLTF.

The chain is built from TRBV18 and TRBJ2-3; D might be TRBD1 (6 bases). The length of the CDR3 is 16 residues. Between the trimmed V and J ends, which lost 3 bases and 2 bases, there was a span of 15 bases. Germline loops: CDR1 KGHSH, CDR2 LQKENI. CDR3 nucleotides: TGTGCCAGCTCACCTCCCCTACAGGGCAACACAGATACGCAGTATTTT. Its translation: CASSPPLQGNTDTQYF. Filled out from reference TRBV18 and TRBJ2-3, the complete variable domain reads NAGVMQNPRHLVRRRGQEARLRCSPMKGHSHVYWYRQLPEEGLKFMVYLQKENIIDESGMPKERFSAEFPKEGPSILRIQQVVRGDSAAYFCASSPPLQGNTDTQYFGPGTRLTVL.

The chain links TRBV29-1 to TRBJ2-7; D is perhaps TRBD2 (5 bases). The CDR3 extends over 15 amino acids. The germline gives CDR1 SQVTM, CDR2 ANQGSEA. V gave up 2 bases and J gave up 2 bases, with 16 bases separating them. CDR3 DNA sequence: TGCAGCGTTGAAACCAGGCTTCGGGAAACCTACGAGCAGTACTTC. Translation gives CSVETRLRETYEQYF.

Regarding this clone: Mismatch with germline at one junction end may stem from a read error. V is TRBV28 and J is TRBJ1-2; maybe TRBD1 (5 bases). The CDR3 consists of 12 residues. Germline CDR1 reads MDHEN; CDR2 reads SYDVKM. The CDR3 spells CASSSGTARRAF. As DNA, the CDR3 is TGTGCCAGCAGTAGCGGGACGGCACGGAGGGCCTTC.

V is TRBV7-8 and J is TRBJ2-1; 10 nucleotides match TRBD2. V was clipped by 5 bases and J by 7 bases; unmatched bases: 5. Germline V gene data show CDR1 as SGHVS and CDR2 as FQNEAQ. The CDR3 consists of 14 residues. The CDR3 DNA reads as TGTGCCAGCAGCAGCGGGAGGGGATGGAATGAGCAGTTCTTC. Protein product: CASSSGRGWNEQFF.

V usage is TRBV6-5 and J usage is TRBJ1-2; the match to TRBD1 covers 7 bases. The CDR3 consists of 12 residues. V trimming: 7 bases; J trimming: 7 bases; junction bases outside the gene matches: 6. Looked up from germline, CDR1 is MNHEY and CDR2 is SVGAGI. This chain's CDR3 is CASKITGVGYTF. The CDR3 DNA reads as TGTGCCAGCAAGATAACAGGGGTTGGCTACACCTTC.

J is TRBJ2-1 and V is TRBV5-1; the match to TRBD2 covers 8 bases. The V and J ends lost 4 bases and 6 bases, in that order; junction bases with no gene match: 6. Germline loops: CDR1 SGHRS, CDR2 YFSETQ. The CDR3 has 14 residues. The CDR3 coding sequence is TGCGCCAGCAGCCCTCGGACTAGCATCAATGAGCAGTTCTTC. This sequence encodes CASSPRTSINEQFF.

V gene TRBV29-1 combines with J gene TRBJ1-2, with 9 bases matching TRBD1. The germline CDR1 and CDR2 sequences are SQVTM and ANQGSEA. This CDR3 has 14 amino acids. With V trimmed by 4 bases and J by 8 bases, 11 bases remained unmatched. CDR3 sequence reads: CSVAKTGGEGGYTF. The DNA of the CDR3 is TGCAGCGTTGCTAAGACAGGGGGAGAAGGCGGCTACACCTTC.

The J gene is TRBJ2-1, the V gene TRBV6-5; tentative D call: TRBD2 (6 bases). V shed 0 bases and J shed 5 bases, with 8 bases lying between them. This CDR3 has 14 amino acids. The germline CDR1 and CDR2 sequences are MNHEY and SVGAGI. CDR3 DNA sequence: TGTGCCAGCAGTTACTCGTGGGGGGACAATGAGCAGTTCTTC. Amino acid sequence: CASSYSWGDNEQFF.

The genes are TRBV7-9 and TRBJ2-7; TRBD2 aligns across 7 bases. Germline CDR1 and CDR2: SEHNR and FQNEAQ (reference sequence). With V trimmed by 4 bases and J by 0 bases, 12 bases remained unmatched. The CDR3 is made up of 17 amino acids. The CDR3 protein is CASSSSSGDRSSYEQYF. The CDR3 DNA reads TGTGCCAGCAGCTCATCCAGCGGGGATAGGAGCTCCTACGAGCAGTACTTC.

The rearrangement joins TRBV19 to TRBJ1-2; 10 bases align to TRBD1. Germline trimming cut 5 bases from V and 0 bases from J; bases unmatched to any gene: 6. The CDR3 is 16 amino acids. CDR1 and CDR2 from the germline V gene are LNHDA and SQIVND (reference sequence). The chain's CDR3 is CASSALGTGANYGYTF. CDR3 nucleotides: TGTGCCAGTAGTGCATTGGGGACAGGGGCTAACTATGGCTACACCTTC.

The gene calls are TRBV6-5 and TRBJ1-5; D unclear. Germline assignment: CDR1 MNHEY and CDR2 SVGAGI. Trimming left V 2 bases short and J 0 bases short, with 5 bases between. CDR3 size: 14 residues. The CDR3 nucleotides read TGTGCCAGCAGTTACGAGCATAGCAATCAGCCCCAGCATTTT. Protein: CASSYEHSNQPQHF.

Points on this clone: In the same sample, other DNA sequences code for this CDR3. V is TRBV19 and J is TRBJ1-1; D is unresolved. There are 14 residues in the CDR3. V lost 3 bases and J 1 base, leaving 9 bases between the germline ends. Germline V lookup: CDR1 LNHDA, CDR2 SQIVND (reference sequence). Here the CDR3 reads CASSITGGNTEAFF. The CDR3, as DNA: TGTGCCAGTAGTATCACGGGAGGGAACACTGAAGCTTTCTTT.

This clone was found a few times. This chain connects TRBV3-1 (or the pseudogene TRBV3-2) to TRBJ1-4, with a weak D call TRBD1 (6 bases). With 0 bases removed from V and 7 bases from J, the gap between germline ends came to 15 bases. There are 16 residues in the CDR3. The V gene's germline CDR1 is LGHDT and CDR2 YNNKEL (reference sequence). The CDR3, as DNA: TGTGCCAGCAGCCAAGATGGCGGGGGGCTGGTTGAAAAACTGTTTTTT. It encodes CASSQDGGGLVEKLFF.

The chain combines TRBV11-3 with TRBJ2-1, with 11 bases identical to TRBD2. Losses at the gene ends were 1 base for V and 0 bases for J; bases not matched to a gene: 5. The CDR3 spans 18 residues. Germline loops: CDR1 SGHNT, CDR2 YENEEA. The CDR3 bases are TGTGCCAGCAGCTTAGGCCTAGCGGGGGGTAGCTCCTACAATGAGCAGTTCTTC. Translated: CASSLGLAGGSSYNEQFF.

This chain connects TRBV4-1 to TRBJ1-2; the D is unclear. The CDR3 is 16 amino acids. Trimming removed 1 base from V and 7 bases from J, with 19 bases in between. Germline V lookup: CDR1 MGHRA, CDR2 YSYEKL. CDR3 loop: CASSQVEARIESGYTF. In DNA, the CDR3 is TGCGCCAGCAGCCAAGTTGAGGCCCGGATCGAGAGTGGCTACACCTTC.

This clone was recorded once. The chain couples TRBV6-5 to TRBJ1-5; 7 nucleotides line up with TRBD1. CDR1 MNHEY and CDR2 SVGAGI come from the germline V gene. V was pared by 4 bases and J by 7 bases, with 10 bases of the junction left unmatched. This CDR3 spans 15 amino acids. As DNA, the CDR3 is TGTGCCAGCAGTTCTAGTCGACAGGGCAGGCAGCCCCAGCATTTT. Amino acid sequence: CASSSSRQGRQPQHF.

The gene calls are TRBV5-8 and TRBJ1-5, with TRBD1 identical over 9 bases. This CDR3 region has 15 residues. V shed 3 bases and J 7 bases; nucleotides not matched to a gene: 8. Germline V lookup: CDR1 SGHTS, CDR2 YDEGEE. The CDR3 coding sequence is TGTGCCAGCAGCTGGACCCACAGGGGGCAGCAGCCCCAGCATTTT. Its protein product is CASSWTHRGQQPQHF.